A selection of T cell receptor beta chains follows, all from one sample in a study of blood T cell repertoires in COVID-19. Here immunoSEQ multiplex PCR was the method, and the copy in TCRdb shows in-frame clones only, minus some. The sample carries about 69,000 clones, around three quarters recorded once. The specimen sequenced was peripheral blood. The receptor set was obtained from a man aged 55 to 70 with acute or convalescent COVID-19. Each CDR3 is given without its conserved first and last residue. A row's size may be missing; if present it is once, few, many or a size class.

TRBJ2-1,13,.,TRBV5-4,ASSLSSGGAYEQF
TRBJ1-5,11,few,TRBV2,ASTSREFQPQH
TRBJ1-1,12,.,TRBV18,ASSGQGSNTEAF
TRBJ1-3,14,.,TRBV7-2,ASNSRGSPSGNTIY
TRBJ1-1,11,.,TRBV6-5,ASKQGANTEAF
TRBJ1-2,14,few,TRBV7-2,ASSATGGGSIYGYT
TRBJ2-2,15,.,TRBV19,ASTLFRLAGNTGELF
TRBJ2-5,12,.,TRBV27,ASSLSGARETQY
TRBJ2-1,9,.,TRBV20-1,SARGEKKQF
TRBJ1-2,12,.,TRBV5-6,ASSLIQGTYGYT
TRBJ1-6,11,.,TRBV29-1,SVGQGADSPLH
TRBJ2-2,11,.,TRBV30,AWSPFNTGELF
TRBJ1-2,15,many,TRBV4-2,ASSSHYRTETNYGYT
TRBJ1-1,10,.,TRBV7-3,ASSSSTGEAF
TRBJ2-1,12,.,TRBV20-1,SASRGGVYNEQF
TRBJ2-5,14,once,TRBV5-1,ASSVTSGANPGTQY
TRBJ2-2,12,.,TRBV19,ASRRRGGTGELF
TRBJ2-3,12,.,TRBV2,ASRAGGPTDTQY
TRBJ1-1,12,.,TRBV6-5,ASRGHGPNTEAF
TRBJ2-7,14,few,TRBV27,ASSLLSVGLAHEQY